This T cell receptor (beta chain) was observed in a study of cytomegalovirus exposure and HLA in healthy donors. The CDR3 is 12 amino acids. V was trimmed by 5 bases and J by 1 base, leaving 2 bases between them. The V gene's germline CDR1 is SEHNR and CDR2 FQNEAQ (reference sequence). PCR employed 60 Vbeta and 13 Jbeta primers. Generated by immunoSEQ multiplex PCR, the TCRdb table keeps only in-frame clones and is missing some. The table lists some 92,000 clones, more than 65% of them singletons. Sequencing input: PBMCs. The sequence came from a young man in good health and CMV-seronegative. The chain combines TRBV7-9 with TRBJ2-2; D is uncertain. CDR3 protein: CASSLNTGELFF. The DNA for the CDR3 is TGTGCCAGCAGCCTGAACACCGGGGAGCTGTTTTTT.